Below, 16 T cell receptor beta chains from the same sample are listed, as sequenced in a study of cytomegalovirus exposure and HLA in healthy donors. Data came from immunoSEQ multiplex PCR; TCRdb stores just in-frame clones and leaves some out. This sample has approximately 300,000 clones; 87% occur once, and the top ten carry over 1%. Sequenced sample: PBMCs. These receptors all stem from a woman aged 25 to 39 in good health and CMV-seropositive.

This clone was recorded only once. V is TRBV2 and J is TRBJ2-7, with 7 bases aligning to TRBD2. This CDR3 spans 13 amino acids. After removal of 9 bases from V and 5 bases from J, the junction contained 10 bases not matched to a gene. Germline V CDR1 and CDR2: SNHLY, FYNNEI. The CDR3 sequence is CASHLAVLNEQYF. CDR3 nucleotide sequence: TGTGCCAGTCACCTAGCGGTCCTGAACGAGCAGTACTTC.

This rearrangement joins TRBV4-1 to TRBJ2-1; 10 positions match TRBD2. Losses at the gene ends were 3 bases for V and 4 bases for J; bases not matched to a gene: 9. The CDR3 covers 17 residues. Germline V gene lookup returns CDR1 MGHRA and CDR2 YSYEKL. For the CDR3, the DNA is TGCGCCAGCAGCCAGACCTCAGCGGGAGGGGAATACAATGAGCAGTTCTTC. Its protein product is CASSQTSAGGEYNEQFF.

The V gene is TRBV7-2, the J gene TRBJ2-6, with TRBD2 matching over 8 bases. J was trimmed by 0 bases and V by 5 bases; bases with no gene match: 6. This CDR3 has 17 amino acids. Germline CDR1 reads SGHTA; CDR2 reads FQGNSA. The CDR3 reads CASSPSGGNSGANVLTF. CDR3 nucleotides: TGTGCCAGCAGCCCGAGCGGGGGTAACTCTGGGGCCAACGTCCTGACTTTC.

The chain couples TRBV27 to TRBJ1-2; D remains ambiguous. Trimming stripped 0 bases from V and 8 bases from J, with 13 bases between. Per the germline V gene, CDR1 is MNHEY and CDR2 is SMNVEV (reference sequence). This CDR3 contains 14 residues. DNA of the CDR3: TGTGCCAGCAGTTTATCGATGGCAGAGCGGGGCTACACCTTC. This codes for CASSLSMAERGYTF.

This clone was counted between two and nine times. The rearrangement links TRBV5-6 to TRBJ2-7, with 9 positions matching TRBD1. Germline-derived CDR1 and CDR2 are SGHDT and YYEEEE. CDR3 length: 14 amino acids. The V gene end was trimmed by 2 bases and the J gene end by 6 bases; junction bases not matched to a gene: 6. The DNA of the CDR3 is TGTGCCAGCAGCTTACCGGGACAGGGAGGCGAGCAGTACTTC. Translation: CASSLPGQGGEQYF.

This clone has only one observation. The same CDR3 can be traced to other DNA sequences in this sample. The gene calls are TRBV27 and TRBJ2-3; D gene ambiguous. The CDR3 runs to 11 residues. Per the germline V gene, CDR1 is MNHEY and CDR2 is SMNVEV (reference sequence). V gave up 3 bases and J gave up 4 bases, with 2 bases separating them. The CDR3 DNA reads TGTGCCAGCAGTTTTTCAGATACGCAGTATTTT. It is translated as CASSFSDTQYF.

The CDR3 spells CASSYATQGAKTEAFF. CDR3 nucleotide sequence: TGTGCCAGCAGTTACGCTACACAGGGGGCGAAAACTGAAGCTTTCTTT. This chain links TRBV6-5 with TRBJ1-1; 9 bases line up with TRBD1. Germline V CDR1 and CDR2: MNHEY, SVGAGI. J gave up 5 bases and V 2 bases, and 9 bases lay outside the gene matches. The CDR3 extends over 16 amino acids.

The chain is built from TRBV4-2 and TRBJ2-1; 8 bases are a match to TRBD2. Germline V gene sequence: CDR1 LGHNA, CDR2 YNFKEQ. Trimming took 4 bases from V and 2 from J; bases not matched to a gene: 7. The CDR3 runs to 16 residues. CDR3 sequence reads: CASSLLSGGTYNEQFF. The CDR3 DNA reads TGTGCCAGCAGCCTTTTGAGCGGGGGAACCTACAATGAGCAGTTCTTC.

CDR3 bases: TGCGCCAGCAGCCAGAGGACAGTGAGCTCCTATAATTCACCCCTCCACTTT. Encoded protein: CASSQRTVSSYNSPLHF. The chain has TRBV4-1 and TRBJ1-6, with D possibly TRBD1 on 6 matching bases. V was cut by 3 bases and J by 0 bases, with 12 bases left in between. Germline CDR1 reads MGHRA; CDR2 reads YSYEKL. The CDR3 extends over 17 amino acids.

The gene calls are TRBV9 and TRBJ2-3; 7 bases map to TRBD2. Trimming cost V 0 bases and J 1 base; bases outside gene matches: 5. This CDR3 comprises 16 residues. Germline V lookup: CDR1 SGDLS, CDR2 YYNGEE. CDR3 coding DNA: TGTGCCAGCAGCGTAGAAATGGGAGGGGGCACAGATACGCAGTATTTT. Translation: CASSVEMGGGTDTQYF.

The V call is TRBV27, the J call TRBJ2-1; the match to TRBD2 covers 9 bases. J lost 6 bases, V lost 6 bases, and 6 bases had no gene match. The CDR3 is made up of 14 amino acids. CDR1 and CDR2 (germline): MNHEY, SMNVEV (reference sequence). CDR3 residues: CASRPVAGVNEQFF. Written as DNA, the CDR3 is TGTGCCAGCAGGCCCGTAGCGGGAGTCAATGAGCAGTTCTTC.

The J gene is TRBJ1-4, the V gene TRBV30; 7 bases line up with TRBD1. V was clipped by 1 base and J by 4 bases; unmatched bases: 3. This CDR3 is 14 amino acids long. The V gene's germline CDR1 is GTSNPN and CDR2 SVGIG (reference sequence). CDR3 in amino acids: CAWSAGTDNEKLFF. In DNA form, the CDR3 reads TGTGCCTGGAGTGCCGGGACAGATAATGAAAAACTGTTTTTT.

The rearrangement links TRBV29-1 to TRBJ1-2; a weak D match, TRBD1 (6 bases). Per germline, CDR1 SQVTM and CDR2 ANQGSEA. With 3 bases removed from V and 5 bases from J, the gap between germline ends came to 13 bases. CDR3 size: 13 residues. As DNA, the CDR3 is TGCAGCGTTGATAACAGGGTTTCGTATGGCTACACCTTC. Protein sequence: CSVDNRVSYGYTF.

J is TRBJ2-3 and V is TRBV9; 11 bases are shared with TRBD2. The CDR3 has 17 residues. The germline V gene has CDR1 SGDLS and CDR2 YYNGEE. The trim removed 4 bases at V and 7 bases at J, leaving 14 bases unmatched. This chain's CDR3 is CASSPHPTSGVMNTQYF. The CDR3 DNA reads TGTGCCAGCAGCCCCCACCCGACTAGCGGGGTCATGAATACGCAGTATTTT.

The chain carries TRBV7-3 and TRBJ2-6; TRBD2 aligns across 11 bases. This CDR3 has 17 amino acids. Germline V CDR1 and CDR2: SGHTA, FQGTGA. With V trimmed by 5 bases and J by 1 base, 4 bases remained unmatched. CDR3 in DNA: TGTGCCAGCAGCCCTAGCGGGGGGAAATCTGGGGCCAACGTCCTGACTTTC. It encodes CASSPSGGKSGANVLTF.

This chain joins TRBV27 and TRBJ2-7; the D gene is possibly TRBD1 (6 bases). Trimming pared 3 bases from V and 2 bases from J, leaving 11 bases between. The CDR3 spans 14 residues. Per the germline V gene, CDR1 is MNHEY and CDR2 is SMNVEV (reference sequence). CDR3 coding DNA: TGTGCCAGCAGTTTGAAGAGGACAGCCTACGAGCAGTACTTC. This sequence encodes CASSLKRTAYEQYF.